This TCR beta chain derives from a study of blood T cell repertoires in COVID-19. The wider study: Researchers got acute and convalescent COVID-19 samples from the United States, Italy and Spain. T cells, B-cell-depleted T cells, or PBMCs supplied cDNA or gDNA.

Original analysis: From reference gene primer amplification, estimates of nucleated cell counts were derived. The data were produced by immunoSEQ multiplex PCR, yet TCRdb's version contains in-frame clones alone and is incomplete. V and J calls and clone size are given by that table; D and trimming were obtained from the DNA. The repertoire includes 120,000 or so clones, about 88% of them detected once, and roughly 1.4% sits in the top ten. V was pared by 3 bases and J by 0 bases, with 12 bases between. Germline loops: CDR1 KGHSH, CDR2 LQKENI. The CDR3 length is 16 residues. The genes are TRBV18 and TRBJ2-1, with D possibly TRBD2 on 6 matching bases. The source material was peripheral blood. This sequence was found in a human donor in a cohort sampled during active COVID-19. The CDR3 nucleotides read TGTGCCAGCTCACCGCTAGCGATCAGCTCCTACAATGAGCAGTTCTTC. Its translation is CASSPLAISSYNEQFF. Full variable domain (missing parts from reference TRBV18 and TRBJ2-1): NAGVMQNPRHLVRRRGQEARLRCSPMKGHSHVYWYRQLPEEGLKFMVYLQKENIIDESGMPKERFSAEFPKEGPSILRIQQVVRGDSAAYFCASSPLAISSYNEQFFGPGTRLTVL.